The rows below give T cell receptor beta chains drawn from one sample of a study of T-cell memory formation after mild COVID-19. MiXCR was run by TCRdb on the 5' RACE reads, yielding one entry per CDR3 protein. The table lists fewer than 350,000 distinct CDR3 sequences, more than 15% of them singletons. Sequencing was done on a sample of PBMCs or a T cell subset sorted from them (not recorded which). Receptors originate from a man aged 18 to 29 who had mild COVID-19 (a few samples of this study predate the infection). Cell type and time point are not known. Each CDR3 is given with its conserved first and last residue. The D gene is left open where the match is weak. Not every row has a clone size; where given, it reads once, few, many or a size class.

CDR3 protein: CASSAGQLSGNTIYF
CDR3 DNA: TGTGCCAGCAGTGCCGGACAGCTCTCTGGAAACACCATATATTTT
D gene: NA
V gene: TRBV6-5
clone size: NA
J gene: TRBJ1-3

CDR3 protein: CASSSLTGAYEQYF
CDR3 DNA: TGCGCCAGCAGCTCGCTGACAGGGGCCTACGAGCAGTACTTC
D gene: TRBD1
V gene: TRBV5-1
clone size: few
J gene: TRBJ2-7

CDR3 protein: CASGRMTSGIQSSYNEQFF
CDR3 DNA: TGCGCCAGCGGCAGGATGACTAGCGGAATACAGAGCTCCTACAATGAGCAGTTCTTC
D gene: TRBD2
V gene: TRBV5-1
clone size: few
J gene: TRBJ2-1

CDR3 protein: CATSRDKAQPQHF
CDR3 DNA: TGTGCCACCAGCAGAGATAAGGCTCAGCCCCAGCATTTT
D gene: NA
V gene: TRBV15
clone size: NA
J gene: TRBJ1-5

CDR3 protein: CASSQEGQGAYEQYF
CDR3 DNA: TGTGCCAGCAGCCAAGAGGGACAGGGGGCCTACGAGCAGTACTTC
D gene: TRBD1
V gene: TRBV3-1
clone size: NA
J gene: TRBJ2-7

CDR3 protein: CASSLEALTGYGYTF
CDR3 DNA: TGTGCCAGCAGCTTAGAAGCCTTGACAGGGTATGGCTACACCTTC
D gene: TRBD1
V gene: TRBV11-2
clone size: NA
J gene: TRBJ1-2

CDR3 protein: CASRPGPRYGYTF
CDR3 DNA: TGTGCCAGCAGACCGGGGCCAAGGTATGGCTACACCTTC
D gene: NA
V gene: TRBV6-1
clone size: NA
J gene: TRBJ1-2

CDR3 protein: CSVARTSGDTQYF
CDR3 DNA: TGCAGCGTCGCCAGGACTAGTGGGGATACGCAGTATTTT
D gene: TRBD2
V gene: TRBV29-1
clone size: few
J gene: TRBJ2-3

CDR3 protein: CASSWGTGGFYEQFF
CDR3 DNA: TGTGCCAGCAGCTGGGGGACAGGGGGCTTTTATGAGCAGTTCTTC
D gene: TRBD1
V gene: TRBV5-6
clone size: NA
J gene: TRBJ2-1

CDR3 protein: CASLLGGNQPQHF
CDR3 DNA: TGTGCCAGCCTCCTGGGGGGGAATCAGCCCCAGCATTTT
D gene: NA
V gene: TRBV6-5
clone size: few
J gene: TRBJ1-5

CDR3 protein: CASSLGHGRKETQYF
CDR3 DNA: TGTGCCAGCAGCTTGGGACACGGGAGAAAAGAGACCCAGTACTTC
D gene: NA
V gene: TRBV7-6
clone size: few
J gene: TRBJ2-5

CDR3 protein: CASSYPRANLNTEAFF
CDR3 DNA: TGTGCCAGCAGTTACCCGCGGGCAAACCTGAACACTGAAGCTTTCTTT
D gene: NA
V gene: TRBV6-2/TRBV6-3
clone size: NA
J gene: TRBJ1-1

CDR3 protein: CSATSPSGGASSYNEQFF
CDR3 DNA: TGCAGTGCCACCTCTCCTAGCGGGGGTGCGAGCTCCTACAATGAGCAGTTCTTC
D gene: TRBD2
V gene: TRBV20-1
clone size: NA
J gene: TRBJ2-1

CDR3 protein: CASSYEVGFPGELFF
CDR3 DNA: TGTGCCAGCAGTTACGAGGTGGGGTTCCCCGGGGAGCTGTTTTTT
D gene: NA
V gene: TRBV6-6
clone size: few
J gene: TRBJ2-2

CDR3 protein: CASSVGTSFPYNEQFF
CDR3 DNA: TGTGCCAGCAGCGTAGGAACCAGTTTCCCCTACAATGAGCAGTTCTTC
D gene: NA
V gene: TRBV9
clone size: many
J gene: TRBJ2-1

CDR3 protein: CSARDRRSYGYTF
CDR3 DNA: TGCAGTGCTAGAGATCGACGTAGCTATGGCTACACCTTC
D gene: NA
V gene: TRBV20-1
clone size: NA
J gene: TRBJ1-2

CDR3 protein: CSVDTNTEAFF
CDR3 DNA: TGCAGCGTTGACACGAACACTGAAGCTTTCTTT
D gene: NA
V gene: TRBV29-1
clone size: few
J gene: TRBJ1-1

CDR3 protein: CRPGQGHTDTQYF
CDR3 DNA: TGCAGGCCGGGACAGGGTCACACAGATACGCAGTATTTT
D gene: TRBD1
V gene: TRBV20-1
clone size: few
J gene: TRBJ2-3

CDR3 protein: CASEGSAVGNEQFF
CDR3 DNA: TGTGCCAGCGAAGGCTCAGCGGTAGGGAATGAGCAGTTCTTC
D gene: NA
V gene: TRBV3-1
clone size: few
J gene: TRBJ2-1

CDR3 protein: CASTPIGQGRQPQHF
CDR3 DNA: TGTGCCAGCACCCCAATCGGACAGGGTCGGCAGCCCCAGCATTTT
D gene: TRBD1
V gene: TRBV6-1
clone size: NA
J gene: TRBJ1-5

CDR3 protein: CASSKAQGRTSGGNNTQYF
CDR3 DNA: TGTGCCAGCAGCAAAGCTCAGGGGAGGACTAGCGGGGGGAATAATACGCAGTATTTT
D gene: NA
V gene: TRBV21-1
clone size: few
J gene: TRBJ2-3

CDR3 protein: CASSQAKAGPRNNEQFF
CDR3 DNA: TGTGCCAGCAGCCAGGCCAAAGCAGGCCCCCGAAACAATGAGCAGTTCTTC
D gene: NA
V gene: TRBV3-1
clone size: few
J gene: TRBJ2-1

CDR3 protein: CASSDRDRYQETQYF
CDR3 DNA: TGTGCCAGCAGTGACCGGGACAGATACCAAGAGACCCAGTACTTC
D gene: TRBD1
V gene: TRBV6-6
clone size: many
J gene: TRBJ2-5

CDR3 protein: CASSLGPGGPNYGYTF
CDR3 DNA: TGCGCCAGCAGCTTGGGGCCAGGGGGCCCTAACTATGGCTACACCTTC
D gene: TRBD1
V gene: TRBV5-1
clone size: many
J gene: TRBJ1-2

CDR3 protein: CASSPNTGSAGANVLTF
CDR3 DNA: TGTGCCAGCAGTCCAAACACAGGGAGCGCTGGGGCCAACGTCCTGACTTTC
D gene: NA
V gene: TRBV6-6
clone size: NA
J gene: TRBJ2-6

CDR3 protein: CASSSRGRLGETQYF
CDR3 DNA: TGTGCCAGCAGCTCGAGGGGCAGGCTGGGGGAGACCCAGTACTTC
D gene: NA
V gene: TRBV7-3
clone size: NA
J gene: TRBJ2-5

CDR3 protein: CATSRDLVQSYGYTF
CDR3 DNA: TGTGCCACCAGCAGAGATTTGGTGCAGAGCTATGGCTACACCTTC
D gene: NA
V gene: TRBV15
clone size: NA
J gene: TRBJ1-2

CDR3 protein: CASQWSSGNTIYF
CDR3 DNA: TGCGCCAGCCAGTGGAGCTCTGGAAACACCATATATTTT
D gene: NA
V gene: TRBV10-1
clone size: NA
J gene: TRBJ1-3

CDR3 protein: CASSRETEAFF
CDR3 DNA: TGTGCCAGCAGCCGAGAAACTGAAGCTTTCTTT
D gene: NA
V gene: TRBV5-6
clone size: NA
J gene: TRBJ1-1

CDR3 protein: CASSLVSGNQPQHF
CDR3 DNA: TGTGCCAGCAGCTTAGTCTCTGGCAATCAGCCCCAGCATTTT
D gene: NA
V gene: TRBV11-2
clone size: many
J gene: TRBJ1-5

CDR3 protein: CASGKGLNQPQHF
CDR3 DNA: TGTGCCAGCGGGAAGGGGCTCAATCAGCCCCAGCATTTT
D gene: NA
V gene: TRBV9
clone size: many
J gene: TRBJ1-5

CDR3 protein: CASRGGNEQFF
CDR3 DNA: TGTGCCAGCCGGGGTGGCAATGAGCAGTTCTTC
D gene: NA
V gene: TRBV14
clone size: many
J gene: TRBJ2-1

CDR3 protein: CASSRGARPDTQYF
CDR3 DNA: TGTGCCAGCTCACGGGGGGCCCGCCCAGATACGCAGTATTTT
D gene: NA
V gene: TRBV18
clone size: few
J gene: TRBJ2-3

CDR3 protein: CASSLSGTSRQETQYF
CDR3 DNA: TGTGCCAGCAGCTTATCCGGGACTAGCAGACAAGAGACCCAGTACTTC
D gene: TRBD2
V gene: TRBV5-6
clone size: few
J gene: TRBJ2-5

CDR3 protein: CASSLDSPNYGYTF
CDR3 DNA: TGTGCCAGCAGCTTGGACAGTCCTAACTATGGCTACACCTTC
D gene: NA
V gene: TRBV5-5
clone size: NA
J gene: TRBJ1-2

CDR3 protein: CASSLDLGVADTQYF
CDR3 DNA: TGCGCCAGCAGCCTGGACTTAGGGGTTGCAGATACGCAGTATTTT
D gene: NA
V gene: TRBV5-1
clone size: few
J gene: TRBJ2-3

CDR3 protein: CASSFEVQRSNEKLFF
CDR3 DNA: TGTGCCAGCAGTTTTGAGGTTCAGAGGAGTAATGAAAAACTGTTTTTT
D gene: NA
V gene: TRBV12-3/TRBV12-4
clone size: few
J gene: TRBJ1-4